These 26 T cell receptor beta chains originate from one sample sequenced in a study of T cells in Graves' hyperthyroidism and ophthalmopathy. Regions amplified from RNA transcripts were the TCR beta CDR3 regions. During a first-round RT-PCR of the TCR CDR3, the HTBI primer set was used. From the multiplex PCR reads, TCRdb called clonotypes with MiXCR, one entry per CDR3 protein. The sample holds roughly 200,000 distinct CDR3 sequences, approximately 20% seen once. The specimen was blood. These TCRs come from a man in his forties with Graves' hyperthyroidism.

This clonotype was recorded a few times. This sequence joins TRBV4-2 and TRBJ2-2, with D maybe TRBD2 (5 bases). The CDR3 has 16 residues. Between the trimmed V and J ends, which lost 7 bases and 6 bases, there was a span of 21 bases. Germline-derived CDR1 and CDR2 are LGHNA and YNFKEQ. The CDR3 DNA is TGTGCCAGCACCCTCGGACTTCGCGAAAGGGCCGGGGAGCTGTTTTTT. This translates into CASTLGLRERAGELFF.

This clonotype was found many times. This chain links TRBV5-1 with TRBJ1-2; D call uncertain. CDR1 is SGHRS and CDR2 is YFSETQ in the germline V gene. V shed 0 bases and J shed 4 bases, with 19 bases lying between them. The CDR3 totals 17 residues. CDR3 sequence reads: CASSLDPVSQWVYGYTF. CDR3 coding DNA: TGCGCCAGCAGCTTGGATCCGGTCTCACAGTGGGTCTATGGCTACACCTTC.

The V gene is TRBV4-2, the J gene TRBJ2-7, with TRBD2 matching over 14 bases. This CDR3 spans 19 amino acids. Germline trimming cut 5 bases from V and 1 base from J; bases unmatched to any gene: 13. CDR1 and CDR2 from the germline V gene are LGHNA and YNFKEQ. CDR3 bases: TGTGCCAGCAGCTCAAAGACTAGCGGGGGGGCAGGGGGATCCTACGAGCAGTACTTC. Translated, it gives CASSSKTSGGAGGSYEQYF.

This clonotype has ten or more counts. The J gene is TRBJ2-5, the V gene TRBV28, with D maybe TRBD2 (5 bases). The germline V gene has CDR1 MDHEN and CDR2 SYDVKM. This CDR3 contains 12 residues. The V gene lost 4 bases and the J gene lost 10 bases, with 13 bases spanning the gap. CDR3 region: CASSSLNGGQYF. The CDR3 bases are TGTGCCAGCAGTTCCCTAAATGGAGGCCAGTACTTC. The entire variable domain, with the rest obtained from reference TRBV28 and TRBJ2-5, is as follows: DVKVTQSSRYLVKRTGEKVFLECVQDMDHENMFWYRQDPGLGLRLIYFSYDVKMKEKGDIPEGYSVSREKKERFSLILESASTNQTSMYLCASSSLNGGQYFGPGTRLLVL.

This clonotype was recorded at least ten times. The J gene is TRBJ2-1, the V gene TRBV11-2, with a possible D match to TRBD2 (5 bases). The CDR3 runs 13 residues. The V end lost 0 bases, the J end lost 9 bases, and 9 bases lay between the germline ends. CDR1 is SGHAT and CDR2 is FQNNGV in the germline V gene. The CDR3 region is CASSLEPRGEQFF. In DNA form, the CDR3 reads TGTGCCAGCAGCTTAGAACCCCGGGGTGAGCAGTTCTTC.

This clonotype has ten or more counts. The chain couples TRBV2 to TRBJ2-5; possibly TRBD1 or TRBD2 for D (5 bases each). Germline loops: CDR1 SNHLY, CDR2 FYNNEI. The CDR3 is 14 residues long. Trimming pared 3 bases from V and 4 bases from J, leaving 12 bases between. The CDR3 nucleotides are TGTGCCAGCAGTGAGTCGAGTGGGGGAGAGACCCAGTACTTC. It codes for CASSESSGGETQYF.

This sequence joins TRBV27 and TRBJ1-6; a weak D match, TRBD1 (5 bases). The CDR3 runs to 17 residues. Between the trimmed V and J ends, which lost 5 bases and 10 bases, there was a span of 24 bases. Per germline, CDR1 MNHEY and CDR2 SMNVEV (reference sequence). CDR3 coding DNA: TGTGCCAGCAGTCTTTATGGGGGGGAGGGATTATTCTCACCCCTCCACTTT. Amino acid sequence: CASSLYGGEGLFSPLHF.

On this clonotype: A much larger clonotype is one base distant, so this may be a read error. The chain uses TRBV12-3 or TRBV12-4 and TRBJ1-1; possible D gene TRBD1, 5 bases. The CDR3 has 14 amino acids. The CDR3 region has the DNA TGTGCCAGCCGTTTATTAAGGGGACGAACTGAAGCTTTCTTT. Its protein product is CASRLLRGRTEAFF.

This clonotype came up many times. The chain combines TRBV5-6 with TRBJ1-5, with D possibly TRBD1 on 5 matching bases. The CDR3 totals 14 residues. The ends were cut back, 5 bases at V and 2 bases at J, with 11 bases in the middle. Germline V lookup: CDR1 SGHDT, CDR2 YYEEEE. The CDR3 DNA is TGTGCCAGCAGTCGGGACGGCGGCAATCAGCCCCAGCATTTT. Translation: CASSRDGGNQPQHF. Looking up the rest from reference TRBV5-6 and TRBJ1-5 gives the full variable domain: DAGVTQSPTHLIKTRGQQVTLRCSPKSGHDTVSWYQQALGQGPQFIFQYYEEEERQRGNFPDRFSGHQFPNYSSELNVNALLLGDSALYLCASSRDGGNQPQHFGDGTRLSIL.

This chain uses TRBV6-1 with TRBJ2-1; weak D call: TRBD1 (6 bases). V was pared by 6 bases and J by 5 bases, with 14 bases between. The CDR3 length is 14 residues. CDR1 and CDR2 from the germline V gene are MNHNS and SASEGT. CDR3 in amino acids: CASRTLTGNNEQFF. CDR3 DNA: TGTGCCAGCAGAACACTCACAGGGAACAATGAGCAGTTCTTC.

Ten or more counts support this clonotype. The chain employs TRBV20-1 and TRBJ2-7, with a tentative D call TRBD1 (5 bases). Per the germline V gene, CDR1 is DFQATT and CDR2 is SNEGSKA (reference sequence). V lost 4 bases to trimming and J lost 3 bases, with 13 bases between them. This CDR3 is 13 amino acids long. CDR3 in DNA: TGCAGTGCTATTGGACAATCCAACTACGAGCAGTACTTC. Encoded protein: CSAIGQSNYEQYF.

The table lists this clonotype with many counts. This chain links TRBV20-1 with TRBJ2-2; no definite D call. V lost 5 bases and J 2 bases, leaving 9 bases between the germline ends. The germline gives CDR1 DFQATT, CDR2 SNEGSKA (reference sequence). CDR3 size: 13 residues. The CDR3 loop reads CSAGTENTGELFF. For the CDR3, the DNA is TGCAGTGCTGGAACAGAAAACACCGGGGAGCTGTTTTTT.

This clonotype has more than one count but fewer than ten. CDR3 nucleotide sequence: TGTGCCAGCAGCGTCACAGGGGCCGGGGAGACCCAGTACTTC. It encodes CASSVTGAGETQYF. This chain joins TRBV9 and TRBJ2-5; TRBD1 matches 7 bases. Germline assignment: CDR1 SGDLS and CDR2 YYNGEE. The length of the CDR3 is 14 residues. Trimming at V came to 2 bases and at J to 5 bases, leaving 6 bases not matched to a gene.

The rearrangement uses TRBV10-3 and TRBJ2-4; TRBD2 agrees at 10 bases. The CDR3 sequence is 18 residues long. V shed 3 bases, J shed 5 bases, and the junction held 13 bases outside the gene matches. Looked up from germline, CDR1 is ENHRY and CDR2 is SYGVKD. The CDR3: CAISDSSGGGWRENIQYF. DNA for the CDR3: TGTGCCATCAGTGATTCTAGCGGGGGAGGTTGGAGAGAAAACATTCAGTACTTC.

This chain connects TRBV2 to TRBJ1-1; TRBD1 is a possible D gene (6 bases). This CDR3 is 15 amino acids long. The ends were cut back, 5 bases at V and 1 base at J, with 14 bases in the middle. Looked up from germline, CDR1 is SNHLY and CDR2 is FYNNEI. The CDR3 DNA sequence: TGTGCCAGCAGTCACCGGACAGTAACGAACACTGAAGCTTTCTTT. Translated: CASSHRTVTNTEAFF.

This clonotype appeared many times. The CDR3 loop reads CATSRDHTDTQYF. The CDR3 DNA reads TGTGCCACCAGTCGGGACCACACAGATACGCAGTATTTT. The chain links TRBV24-1 to TRBJ2-3; D is tentatively TRBD1 or TRBD2 (5 bases each). Germline CDR1 is KGHDR and CDR2 is SFDVKD. There are 13 residues in the CDR3. Trimming stripped 6 bases from V and 2 bases from J, with 8 bases between.

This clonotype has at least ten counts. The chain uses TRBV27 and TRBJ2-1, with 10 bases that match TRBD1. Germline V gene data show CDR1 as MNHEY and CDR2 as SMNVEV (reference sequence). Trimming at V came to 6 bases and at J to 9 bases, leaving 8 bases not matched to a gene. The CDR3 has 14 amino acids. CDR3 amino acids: CASSRQGAIGEQFF. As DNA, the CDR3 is TGTGCCAGCAGCCGACAGGGGGCGATCGGTGAGCAGTTCTTC.

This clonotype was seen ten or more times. CDR3 protein: CASSSQGAYEQYF. For the CDR3, the DNA is TGTGCCAGCAGTAGCCAGGGAGCCTACGAGCAGTACTTC. The chain combines TRBV6-2 or TRBV6-3 with TRBJ2-7, with D perhaps TRBD1 or TRBD2 (5 bases each). Germline V lookup: CDR1 MNHEY, CDR2 SVGEGT. V lost 5 bases and J 2 bases, leaving 10 bases between the germline ends. The CDR3 extends over 13 amino acids.

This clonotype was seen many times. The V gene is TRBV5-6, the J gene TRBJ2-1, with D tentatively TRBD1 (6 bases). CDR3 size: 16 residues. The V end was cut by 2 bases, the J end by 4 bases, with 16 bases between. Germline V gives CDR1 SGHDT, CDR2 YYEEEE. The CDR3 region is CASSLYRVLGYNEQFF. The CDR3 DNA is TGTGCCAGCAGCTTATACAGGGTTCTTGGTTACAATGAGCAGTTCTTC.

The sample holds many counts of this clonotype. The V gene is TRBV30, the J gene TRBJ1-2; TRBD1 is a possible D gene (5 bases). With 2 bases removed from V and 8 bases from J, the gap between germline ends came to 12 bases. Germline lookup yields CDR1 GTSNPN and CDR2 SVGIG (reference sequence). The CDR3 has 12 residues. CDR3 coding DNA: TGTGCCTGGAGTAATGGGGACGTGGGCTACACCTTC. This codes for CAWSNGDVGYTF.

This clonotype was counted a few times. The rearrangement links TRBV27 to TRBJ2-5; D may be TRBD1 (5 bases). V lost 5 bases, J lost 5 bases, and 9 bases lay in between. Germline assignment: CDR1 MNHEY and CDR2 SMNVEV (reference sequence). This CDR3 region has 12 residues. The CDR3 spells CASSSAGETQYF. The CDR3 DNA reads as TGTGCCAGCAGTAGCGCAGGGGAGACCCAGTACTTC.

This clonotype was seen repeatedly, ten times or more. CDR3 nucleotides: TGTGCCAGCACCTTAGCGGGGGGGCAGAATGAGCAGTTCTTC. Amino acid sequence: CASTLAGGQNEQFF. The rearrangement joins TRBV27 to TRBJ2-1; 11 nucleotides line up with TRBD2. Trimming at V came to 7 bases and at J to 7 bases, leaving 6 bases not matched to a gene. The germline gives CDR1 MNHEY, CDR2 SMNVEV (reference sequence). This CDR3 is built from 14 residues.

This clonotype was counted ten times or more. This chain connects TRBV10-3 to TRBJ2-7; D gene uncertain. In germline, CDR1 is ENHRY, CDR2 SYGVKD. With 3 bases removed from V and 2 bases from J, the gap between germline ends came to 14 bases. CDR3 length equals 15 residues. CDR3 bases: TGTGCCATCAGTGACTCCATGGGCGGTGCCTACGAGCAGTACTTC. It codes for CAISDSMGGAYEQYF.

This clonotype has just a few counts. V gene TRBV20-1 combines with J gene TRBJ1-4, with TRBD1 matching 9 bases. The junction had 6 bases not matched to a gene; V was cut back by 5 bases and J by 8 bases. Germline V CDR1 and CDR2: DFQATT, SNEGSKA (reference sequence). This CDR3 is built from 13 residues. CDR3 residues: CSAQDRGEEKLFF. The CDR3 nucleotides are TGCAGTGCTCAGGACAGGGGAGAAGAAAAACTGTTTTTT.

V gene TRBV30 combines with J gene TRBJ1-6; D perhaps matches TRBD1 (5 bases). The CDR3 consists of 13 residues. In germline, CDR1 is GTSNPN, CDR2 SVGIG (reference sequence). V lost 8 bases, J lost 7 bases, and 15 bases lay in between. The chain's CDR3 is CARSGQTNSPLHF. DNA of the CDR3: TGTGCCCGGTCAGGGCAGACCAATTCACCCCTCCACTTT.

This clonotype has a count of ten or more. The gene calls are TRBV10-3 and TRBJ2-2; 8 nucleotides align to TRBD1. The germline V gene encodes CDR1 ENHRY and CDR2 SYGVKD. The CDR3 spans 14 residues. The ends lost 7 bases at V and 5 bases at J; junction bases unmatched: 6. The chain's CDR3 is CAIKGQGGTGELFF. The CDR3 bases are TGTGCCATCAAAGGACAGGGAGGTACCGGGGAGCTGTTTTTT.